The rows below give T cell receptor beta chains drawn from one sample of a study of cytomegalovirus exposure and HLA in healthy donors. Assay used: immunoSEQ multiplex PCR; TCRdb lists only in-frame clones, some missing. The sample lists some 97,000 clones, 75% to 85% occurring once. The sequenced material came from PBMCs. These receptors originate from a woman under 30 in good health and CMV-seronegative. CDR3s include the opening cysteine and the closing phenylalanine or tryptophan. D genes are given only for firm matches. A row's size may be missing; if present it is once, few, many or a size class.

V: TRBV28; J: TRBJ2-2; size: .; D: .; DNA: TGTGCCAGCAGTTTAAACAGGGTGGGGACCGGGGAGCTGTTTTTT; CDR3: CASSLNRVGTGELFF
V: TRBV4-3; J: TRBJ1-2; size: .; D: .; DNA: TGCGCCAGCAGTCTTCTGTCTCCCAGCTATGGCTACACCTTC; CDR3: CASSLLSPSYGYTF
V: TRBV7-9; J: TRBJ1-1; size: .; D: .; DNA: TGTTCCAGCAGCTTCGGGACAATTTCCACTGAAGCTTTCTTT; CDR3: CSSSFGTISTEAFF
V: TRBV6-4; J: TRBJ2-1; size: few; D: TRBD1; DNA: TGTGCCAGCAGTGACGGGGGACAGGGGGCAGATGAGCAGTTCTTC; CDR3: CASSDGGQGADEQFF
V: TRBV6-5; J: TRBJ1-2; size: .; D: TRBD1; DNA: TGTGCCAGCAGCTCCGGACAGGGAAGAAATTATGGCTACACCTTC; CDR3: CASSSGQGRNYGYTF
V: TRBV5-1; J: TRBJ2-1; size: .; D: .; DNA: TGCGCCAGCAGCTTGGCCAGGGTAGGGTACAATGAGCAGTTCTTC; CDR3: CASSLARVGYNEQFF
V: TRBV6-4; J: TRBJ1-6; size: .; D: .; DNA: TGTGCCAGCAGTCGGGGGGCCTATAATTCACCCCTCCACTTT; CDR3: CASSRGAYNSPLHF
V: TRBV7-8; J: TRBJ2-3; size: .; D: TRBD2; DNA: TGTGCCAGCAGCTCAAGCCTGTCTAGCGGGGGAGAGGATACGCAGTATTTT; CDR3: CASSSSLSSGGEDTQYF
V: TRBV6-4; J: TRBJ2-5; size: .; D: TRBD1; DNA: TGTGCCAGCAGTTCGACTTCGGACAGGGCGGGATTGGGGACCCAGTACTTC; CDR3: CASSSTSDRAGLGTQYF
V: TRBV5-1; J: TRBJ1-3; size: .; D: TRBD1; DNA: TGCGCCAGCCATACAGGGGGTACTGGAAACACCATATATTTT; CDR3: CASHTGGTGNTIYF
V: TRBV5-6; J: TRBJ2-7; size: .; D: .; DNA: TGTGCCAGCAGCTCAGATCACTACGAGCAGTACTTC; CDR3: CASSSDHYEQYF
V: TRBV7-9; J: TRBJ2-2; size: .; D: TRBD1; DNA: TGTGCCAGCAGCGTGACACCGGACAGGGTGGCCACCGGGGAGCTGTTTTTT; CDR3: CASSVTPDRVATGELFF
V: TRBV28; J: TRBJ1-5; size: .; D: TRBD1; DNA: TGTGCCCGGACAGGGGGTGGCAATCAGCCCCAGCATTTT; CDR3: CARTGGGNQPQHF
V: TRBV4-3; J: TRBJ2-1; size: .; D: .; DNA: TGCGCCAGCAGCCAAGAAGGCACCGACAAGAGCTCCTACAATGAGCAGTTCTTC; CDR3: CASSQEGTDKSSYNEQFF
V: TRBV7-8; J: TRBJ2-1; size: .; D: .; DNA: TGTGCCAGCAGCCGCTCCAAGGAAATTTCAGGCGAGCAGTTCTTC; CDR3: CASSRSKEISGEQFF
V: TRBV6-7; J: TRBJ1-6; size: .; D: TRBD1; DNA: TGTGCCAGCAGTTACTCTCCCGGGCCAGGGGGCGCGTGCAATTCACCCCTCCACTTT; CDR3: CASSYSPGPGGACNSPLHF
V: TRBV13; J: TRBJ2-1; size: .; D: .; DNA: TGTGCCAGCCGGAGCCGGAATGAGCAGTTCTTC; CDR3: CASRSRNEQFF
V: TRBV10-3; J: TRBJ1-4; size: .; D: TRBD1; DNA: TGTGCCATCAGTGAGTTGCCCGGGACAGAGGAAAAACTGTTTTTT; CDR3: CAISELPGTEEKLFF
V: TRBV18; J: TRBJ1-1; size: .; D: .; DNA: TGTGCCAGCTCACTCAAGAACACTGAAGCTTTCTTT; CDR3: CASSLKNTEAFF
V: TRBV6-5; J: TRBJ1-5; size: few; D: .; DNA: TGTGCCAGCGCAGGACAGTGGGGCTATCAGCCCCAGCATTTT; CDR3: CASAGQWGYQPQHF
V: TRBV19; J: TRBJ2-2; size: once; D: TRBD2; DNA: TGTGCCAGTAGTATAAGGGAGGGGACCAACACCGGGGAGCTGTTTTTT; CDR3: CASSIREGTNTGELFF
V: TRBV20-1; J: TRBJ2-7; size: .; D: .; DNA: TGCAGTGCTAACCGCCGCGAGCAGTACTTC; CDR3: CSANRREQYF
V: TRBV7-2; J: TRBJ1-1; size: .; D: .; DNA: TGTGCCAGCAGCTTTACCCCAGGGGAAGCTTTCTTT; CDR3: CASSFTPGEAFF
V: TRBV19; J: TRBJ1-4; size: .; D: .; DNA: TGTGCCAGTAGTCCTGTTAATGAAAAACTGTTTTTT; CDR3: CASSPVNEKLFF
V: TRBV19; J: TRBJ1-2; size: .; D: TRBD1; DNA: TGTGCCATTCAAAAGGTAGGGGGACGGATGGCTACAGGGGGGACGGATGGCTACACCTTC; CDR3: CAIQKVGGRMATGGTDGYTF
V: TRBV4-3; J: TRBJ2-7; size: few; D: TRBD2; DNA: TGCGCCAGCAGCCCTGGACTAGCGGGATTCGAGCAGTACTTC; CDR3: CASSPGLAGFEQYF
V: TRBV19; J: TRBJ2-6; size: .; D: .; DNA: TGTGCCAGTAGTATAATCGGAGGTGGTGGGGCCAACGTCCTGACTTTC; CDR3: CASSIIGGGGANVLTF
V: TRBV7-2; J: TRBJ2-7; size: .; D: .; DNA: TGTGCCAGCAGCTTAGGTTCGTACGAGCAGTACTTC; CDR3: CASSLGSYEQYF
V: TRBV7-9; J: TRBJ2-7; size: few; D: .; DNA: TGTGCCAGCAGCAGAGGACTTTACGAGCAGTACTTC; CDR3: CASSRGLYEQYF
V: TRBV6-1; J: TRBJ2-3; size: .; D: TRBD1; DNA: TGTGCCAGCAGTGAATGGATTGGGCAGGGGGACACAGATACGCAGTATTTT; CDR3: CASSEWIGQGDTDTQYF
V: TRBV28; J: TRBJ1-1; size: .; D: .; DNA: TGTGCCAGCAGCGGGGGGCTAGGGACTGAAGCTTTCTTT; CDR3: CASSGGLGTEAFF
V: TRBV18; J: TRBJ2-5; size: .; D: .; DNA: TGTGCCAGCTCATGGTCACTACAAGAGACCCAGTACTTC; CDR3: CASSWSLQETQYF
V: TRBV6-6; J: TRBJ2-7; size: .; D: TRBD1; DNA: TGTGCCAGCAGCCGACCTGGGACAGGGGACTACGAGCAGTACTTC; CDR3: CASSRPGTGDYEQYF
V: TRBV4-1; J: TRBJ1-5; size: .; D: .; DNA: TGCGCCAGCAGCCAAGATTGGAGGGACCGGGTTGGGTTGCCCCAGCATTTT; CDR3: CASSQDWRDRVGLPQHF
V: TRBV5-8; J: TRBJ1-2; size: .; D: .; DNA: TGTGCCAGCAGCCACGGCGGGGGCCAATACTATGGCTACACCTTC; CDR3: CASSHGGGQYYGYTF
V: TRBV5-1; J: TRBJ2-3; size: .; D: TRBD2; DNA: TGCGCCAGCAGCCCTCAGAGCGGGGGATTAGGGAATACGCAGTATTTT; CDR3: CASSPQSGGLGNTQYF
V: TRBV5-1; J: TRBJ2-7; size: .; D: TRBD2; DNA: TGCGCCAGCAGCCAATTGGGAGGGATTGACTACGAGCAGTACTTC; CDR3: CASSQLGGIDYEQYF
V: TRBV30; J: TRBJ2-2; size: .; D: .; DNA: TGTGCCTGGAGTAAGGGGGTGTCCGGGGAGCTGTTTTTT; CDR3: CAWSKGVSGELFF
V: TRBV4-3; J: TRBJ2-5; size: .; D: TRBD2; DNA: TGCGCCAGCAGCCAAGTGGTTGCGGGACTCAAGGGAGGGGAGACCCAGTACTTC; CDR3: CASSQVVAGLKGGETQYF
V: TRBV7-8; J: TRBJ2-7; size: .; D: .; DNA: TGTGCCAGCAGCAACAGGGGTAGGAGGGCGGGCGAGCAGTACTTC; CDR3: CASSNRGRRAGEQYF
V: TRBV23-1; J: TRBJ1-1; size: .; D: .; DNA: TGCGCCAGACCCCCCCGGGGACACCCGAACACTGAAGCTTTCTTT; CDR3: CARPPRGHPNTEAFF
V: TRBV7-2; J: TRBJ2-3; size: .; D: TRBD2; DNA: TGTGCCAGCAGCTTAGGGGCGGGGGTGGCAGATACGCAGTATTTT; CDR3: CASSLGAGVADTQYF
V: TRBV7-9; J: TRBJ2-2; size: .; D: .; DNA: TGTGCCAGCAGCTGGGGCGGGGTAAAGACCGGGGAGCTGTTTTTT; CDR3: CASSWGGVKTGELFF
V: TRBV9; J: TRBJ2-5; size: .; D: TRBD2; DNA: TGTGCCAGCAGCGTAGTGGGGGGGGAAGAGACCCAGTACTTC; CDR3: CASSVVGGEETQYF
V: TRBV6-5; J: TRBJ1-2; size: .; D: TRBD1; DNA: TGTGCCAGCAGGCCCAACAGGGGAGGAGGCTACACCTTC; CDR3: CASRPNRGGGYTF
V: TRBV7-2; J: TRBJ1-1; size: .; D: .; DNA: TGTGCCAGCAGCTTCCACTCAGGCGGGACTGAAGCTTTCTTT; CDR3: CASSFHSGGTEAFF
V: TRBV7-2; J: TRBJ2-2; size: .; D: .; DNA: TGTGCCAGCAGCTTAGACACGAACACCGGGGAGCTGTTTTTT; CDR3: CASSLDTNTGELFF
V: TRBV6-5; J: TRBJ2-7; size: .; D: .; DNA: TGTGCCAGCAGTAGGGGGTCGGGGAAACACGAGCAGTACTTC; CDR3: CASSRGSGKHEQYF
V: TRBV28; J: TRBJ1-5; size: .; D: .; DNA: TGTGCCAGCAGTTTATCCAGGAAAAATCAGCCCCAGCATTTT; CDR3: CASSLSRKNQPQHF